This is a list of T cell receptor beta chains from one sample in a study of T cell changes during pregnancy in multiple sclerosis. Sequencing used immunoSEQ multiplex PCR; TCRdb keeps in-frame clones, though not all of them. Altogether about 45,000 clones are present, 85% to 95% being singletons, with the ten largest covering roughly 0.52%. Source: CD4+ T cells from peripheral blood mononuclear cells, taken in the third trimester of pregnancy. All receptors derive from a female donor with multiple sclerosis, enrolled in a pregnancy study. Each CDR3 is given with its conserved first and last residue. Fields, in order: V gene, D gene, J gene, clone size, CDR3 DNA, CDR3 protein. The D gene is left open where the match is weak. Where a row states a size, it is once, few, many or the class of an expanded clone; other rows omit it.

>TRBV25-1|TRBD1|TRBJ1-4|-
TGTGCCAGCAGCCGGGACAGGGTAAAGGGGATGGATGAAAAACTGTTTTTT
CASSRDRVKGMDEKLFF
>TRBV6-6|TRBD1|TRBJ2-7|-
TGTGCCAGCAGTTACGATGGACAGGGGAGCTACGAGCAGTACTTC
CASSYDGQGSYEQYF
>TRBV7-2|-|TRBJ2-2|once
TGTGCCAGCAGCTCCCAGGGATCGAACACCGGGGAGCTGTTTTTT
CASSSQGSNTGELFF
>TRBV4-1|-|TRBJ1-1|few
TGCGCCAGCAGCCAAGATCGGAGGGGTAGGCCTGAAGCTTTCTTT
CASSQDRRGRPEAFF
>TRBV7-2|-|TRBJ2-3|-
TGTGCCAGCAGCCCCGGGACAAACACAGATACGCAGTATTTT
CASSPGTNTDTQYF
>TRBV15|-|TRBJ1-4|-
TGTGCCACCAGCAGAGTTGCGGATTCAAATGAAAAACTGTTTTTT
CATSRVADSNEKLFF
>TRBV6-5|-|TRBJ2-1|-
TGTGCCAGCAGTTACTCGACTGGGTACAATGAGCAGTTCTTC
CASSYSTGYNEQFF
>TRBV5-4|-|TRBJ1-2|-
TGTGCCAGCAGCTCCACAGGGTTTGGCTACACCTTC
CASSSTGFGYTF
>TRBV18|-|TRBJ1-1|-
TGTGCCAGCTCACCTTTGCCAGGGGAAACTGAAGCTTTCTTT
CASSPLPGETEAFF
>TRBV7-2|TRBD1|TRBJ1-5|-
TGTGCCAGCAGCTTACGGGAAGGTGACAGGGCCAATCAGCCCCAGCATTTT
CASSLREGDRANQPQHF
>TRBV6-5|-|TRBJ2-2|-
TGTGCCAGCTACAGGGAGGGGGGCATCACCGGGGAGCTGTTTTTT
CASYREGGITGELFF
>TRBV28|-|TRBJ1-5|-
TGTGCCAGCAGGGATACGGGCCGGGAGCAGCCCCAGCATTTT
CASRDTGREQPQHF
>TRBV29-1|-|TRBJ1-3|-
TGCAGCGTTGTCGGCAGCTCCGGAGCTGGAAACACCATATATTTT
CSVVGSSGAGNTIYF
>TRBV27|TRBD1|TRBJ2-7|-
TGTGCCAGCAGGATTAGGGGGACAGGGGGCGACGAGCAGTACTTC
CASRIRGTGGDEQYF
>TRBV7-9|TRBD1|TRBJ1-1|-
TGTGCCAGCAGCCCCAGTCCCGGGACAGGGGCGGCTGAAGCTTTCTTT
CASSPSPGTGAAEAFF
>TRBV28|-|TRBJ2-5|-
TGTGCCAGCCAAGCGCAGGGGAAGGCCGAAGAGACCCAGTACTTC
CASQAQGKAEETQYF
>TRBV2|TRBD1|TRBJ2-1|-
TGTGCCAGCAGTGTCGGACAGGTTCGGGAGCAGTTCTTC
CASSVGQVREQFF
>TRBV14|-|TRBJ2-7|-
TGTGCCAGCAGCCCTATAAAAATACGGGAGCCGGCCTACGAGCAGTACTTC
CASSPIKIREPAYEQYF
>TRBV28|TRBD1|TRBJ2-7|-
TGTGCCAGCAGTCCCTGGGACAGGGCCTACGAGCAGTACTTC
CASSPWDRAYEQYF
>TRBV5-4|TRBD2|TRBJ2-1|-
TGTGCCAGCAGCCGGCGGCGGGGGAGGGTGGAAGACAATGAGCAGTTCTTC
CASSRRRGRVEDNEQFF
>TRBV11-2|TRBD2|TRBJ2-2|once
TGTGCCAGCAGCTGGGCAGGGAGGGCGAACACCGGGGAGCTGTTTTTT
CASSWAGRANTGELFF
>TRBV2|-|TRBJ2-7|-
TGTGCCAGCAGTGAGGAGGACGTGAAGTACTTC
CASSEEDVKYF
>TRBV18|-|TRBJ1-2|once
TGTGCCAGCTCACCACAGCAGGCAGATCATAACTATGGCTACACCTTC
CASSPQQADHNYGYTF
>TRBV5-1|TRBD1|TRBJ2-7|once
TGCGCCAGCAGCCTATGGACAGGTTCCTACGAGCAGTACTTC
CASSLWTGSYEQYF
>TRBV19|-|TRBJ2-5|once
TGTGCCAGTAGTATAGTTCTGGGGAGTCAAGAGACCCAGTACTTC
CASSIVLGSQETQYF
>TRBV6-5|TRBD2|TRBJ2-7|-
TGTGCCAGCAGGGGACTAGCAAGCTCCTACGAGCAGTACTTC
CASRGLASSYEQYF
>TRBV18|-|TRBJ1-1|-
TGTGCCAGCTCACCCCTTGGGCCCGGCAGGGACACTGAAGCTTTCTTT
CASSPLGPGRDTEAFF
>TRBV29-1|-|TRBJ2-5|-
TGCAGCGTTGTTTCAGGGGGAGGGACCCAGTACTTC
CSVVSGGGTQYF
>TRBV6-6|TRBD2|TRBJ2-7|once
TGTGCCAGCAGTTACGGTAGCGGGAGTCACGAGCAGTACTTC
CASSYGSGSHEQYF
>TRBV5-5|-|TRBJ2-3|-
TGTGCCAGCAGCTCGGGTGGAGATACGCAGTATTTT
CASSSGGDTQYF
>TRBV15|TRBD2|TRBJ2-1|-
TGTGCCACCAGCAGCAGACTAGCGGGCCCCCTGGGGGACAATGAGCAGTTCTTC
CATSSRLAGPLGDNEQFF
>TRBV6-6|-|TRBJ1-1|once
TGTGCCAGCACCACAGGGTACACTGAAGCTTTCTTT
CASTTGYTEAFF
>TRBV9|-|TRBJ2-6|-
TGTGCCAGCAGCGTGAGGGTCGGGGCCAACGTCCTGACTTTC
CASSVRVGANVLTF
>TRBV11-3|-|TRBJ2-1|-
TGTGCCAGCAGCTTAACTAGCTACAATGAGCAGTTCTTC
CASSLTSYNEQFF
>TRBV7-3|TRBD1|TRBJ1-2|once
TGTGCCAGCAGCCTTCAACCGGACAGGCCCTATGGCTACACCTTC
CASSLQPDRPYGYTF
>TRBV6-1|TRBD1|TRBJ1-1|-
TGTGCCAGCAATAGACAGGGGTCGAACACTGAAGCTTTCTTT
CASNRQGSNTEAFF
>TRBV4-3|-|TRBJ2-2|-
TGCGCCAGCAGCCAAGGAATCGGCACCGGGGAGCTGTTTTTT
CASSQGIGTGELFF
>TRBV5-4|-|TRBJ2-3|-
TGTGCCAGCAGAGCCCCTCCCCCCACAGATACGCAGTATTTT
CASRAPPPTDTQYF
>TRBV6-6|-|TRBJ1-1|-
TGTGCCAGCAGTTACAGGGGTAGCACTGAAGCTTTCTTT
CASSYRGSTEAFF